The 25 T cell receptor beta chains below all came from one sample that was sequenced in a study of cytomegalovirus exposure and HLA in healthy donors. In the PCR, 60 Vbeta and 13 Jbeta primers were used. Sequencing used immunoSEQ multiplex PCR; TCRdb keeps in-frame clones, though not all of them. The table records 200,000 to 250,000 clones, roughly 70% of them present only once. The sample consisted of PBMCs. These TCRs come from a man aged 35 to 55 in good health and CMV-seropositive.

The chain is built from TRBV6-5 and TRBJ2-6, with 8 bases matching TRBD1. This CDR3 is 16 amino acids long. J lost 1 base, V lost 4 bases, and 3 bases had no gene match. In germline, CDR1 is MNHEY, CDR2 SVGAGI. In DNA, the CDR3 is TGTGCCAGCAGTTCAGGGGGCGGGTCTGGGGCCAACGTCCTGACTTTC. The encoded protein is CASSSGGGSGANVLTF.

This clone was picked up one time. The chain couples TRBV5-8 to TRBJ2-3, with TRBD2 identical over 8 bases. There are 17 residues in the CDR3. V gave up 4 bases and J gave up 2 bases; unmatched junction bases: 12. Germline V gene data show CDR1 as SGHTS and CDR2 as YDEGEE. DNA for the CDR3: TGTGCCAGCAGCCCCTACTGGGCGGGGGGAATCACAGATACGCAGTATTTT. It yields the protein CASSPYWAGGITDTQYF.

The chain links TRBV28 to TRBJ2-6; D call uncertain. The V gene's germline CDR1 is MDHEN and CDR2 SYDVKM. The CDR3 is made up of 9 amino acids. Between the trimmed V and J ends, which lost 10 bases and 11 bases, there was a span of 6 bases. The CDR3 bases are TGTGCCACCCCCGACGTCCTGACTTTC. This gives the protein CATPDVLTF.

This chain joins TRBV9 and TRBJ1-2; D might be TRBD1 (5 bases). V dropped 0 bases and J dropped 2 bases, with 5 bases sitting between them. CDR3 length equals 13 residues. The V gene's germline CDR1 is SGDLS and CDR2 YYNGEE. This CDR3 is CASSVEGNYGYTF. The CDR3 nucleotides are TGTGCCAGCAGCGTAGAGGGGAACTATGGCTACACCTTC.

The chain is built from TRBV6-6 and TRBJ2-3; D is undetermined. Per the germline V gene, CDR1 is MNHNY and CDR2 is SVGAGI (reference sequence). The CDR3 runs to 15 residues. V was clipped by 0 bases and J by 2 bases, with 9 bases between them. Here the CDR3 reads CASSYSAQSTDTQYF. The CDR3 DNA reads TGTGCCAGCAGTTACTCGGCACAATCCACAGATACGCAGTATTTT.

The chain couples TRBV7-8 to TRBJ1-1; no clear D gene. CDR1 is SGHVS, CDR2 FQNEAQ, per germline. With 1 base removed from V and 3 bases from J, the gap between germline ends came to 9 bases. The CDR3 totals 14 residues. CDR3 sequence reads: CASSLGGTDTEAFF. In DNA, the CDR3 is TGTGCCAGCAGCTTAGGAGGCACGGACACTGAAGCTTTCTTT.

The CDR3 spells CASSFSGQGSGYTF. The CDR3, as DNA: TGTGCCAGCAGCTTTTCGGGACAGGGAAGTGGCTACACCTTC. V usage is TRBV5-4 and J usage is TRBJ1-2; 9 nucleotides agree with TRBD1. The germline V gene encodes CDR1 SGHNT and CDR2 YYREEE (reference sequence). Unmatched junction bases numbered 6, after V lost 2 bases and J lost 7 bases. This CDR3 has 14 residues.

The gene calls are TRBV5-5 and TRBJ2-7, with 8 bases matching TRBD1. V lost 4 bases, J lost 0 bases, and 9 bases stayed unmatched. From germline, CDR1 is SGHKS and CDR2 YYEKEE (reference sequence). The CDR3 extends over 16 amino acids. CDR3 loop: CASSPQGAGTSYEQYF. CDR3 nucleotide sequence: TGTGCCAGCAGCCCGCAGGGGGCAGGAACCTCCTACGAGCAGTACTTC.

The chain employs TRBV7-9 and TRBJ1-2, with 7 bases that match TRBD1. The CDR3 has 15 amino acids. CDR1 SEHNR and CDR2 FQNEAQ come from the germline V gene (reference sequence). V lost 0 bases, J lost 6 bases, and 7 bases stayed unmatched. Here the CDR3 DNA reads TGTGCCAGCAGCTTAGCCATCAGGACAGGAGATGGCTACACCTTC. Its translation: CASSLAIRTGDGYTF.

This sequence joins TRBV9 and TRBJ2-2; 14 positions match TRBD2. Germline CDR1 is SGDLS and CDR2 is YYNGEE. This CDR3 has 16 residues. J was trimmed by 4 bases and V by 4 bases; bases with no gene match: 3. The CDR3: CASSPGLAGGTGELFF. The CDR3 region has the DNA TGTGCCAGCAGCCCCGGACTAGCGGGGGGCACCGGGGAGCTGTTTTTT.

This clone has only a few counts. The V and J genes are TRBV5-5 and TRBJ1-6; TRBD1 might be the D (5 bases). CDR3 length: 16 residues. Deletions cut 3 bases from V and 7 bases from J, with 17 bases between. In germline, CDR1 is SGHKS, CDR2 YYEKEE (reference sequence). The CDR3: CASSSTAGVLNSPLHF. In nucleotides, the CDR3 is TGTGCCAGCAGCTCCACTGCGGGGGTGTTGAATTCACCCCTCCACTTT. The full variable domain, with the rest looked up from reference TRBV5-5 and TRBJ1-6, is DAGVTQSPTHLIKTRGQQVTLRCSPISGHKSVSWYQQVLGQGPQFIFQYYEKEERGRGNFPDRFSARQFPNYSSELNVNALLLGDSALYLCASSSTAGVLNSPLHFGNGTRLTVT.

V and J are TRBV7-6 and TRBJ2-5, with a weak D call TRBD2 (6 bases). The CDR3 totals 16 residues. CDR1 is SGHVS and CDR2 is FNYEAQ in the germline V gene. V gave up 6 bases and J gave up 4 bases, with 21 bases separating them. As DNA, the CDR3 is TGTGCCAGCAGTCTATACCCGGTGGGGGGAGGAGAGACCCAGTACTTC. Amino acids: CASSLYPVGGGETQYF.

This clone turned up a few times. The chain recombines TRBV27 with TRBJ1-4; D is uncertain. The V end was cut by 4 bases, the J end by 4 bases, with 10 bases between. From germline, CDR1 is MNHEY and CDR2 SMNVEV (reference sequence). The CDR3 is 14 residues long. The CDR3 loop reads CASSSTTFNEKLFF. In DNA, the CDR3 is TGTGCCAGCAGTTCGACGACATTTAATGAAAAACTGTTTTTT.

The chain has TRBV23-1 and TRBJ2-7; possible D gene TRBD2, 6 bases. TRBV23-1 is placed among ORFs of uncertain function. This CDR3 is 15 amino acids long. Trimming took 6 bases from V and 7 from J, leaving 22 bases between them. CDR3 protein: CASSPTRGFGGEQYF. CDR3 nucleotide sequence: TGCGCCAGCAGCCCCACACGGGGATTCGGAGGGGAGCAGTACTTC.

The J gene is TRBJ2-7, the V gene TRBV6-1, with D possibly TRBD2 on 7 matching bases. The CDR3 spans 15 residues. Looked up from germline, CDR1 is MNHNS and CDR2 is SASEGT. V lost 6 bases, J lost 1 base, and 16 bases lay in between. The CDR3 DNA reads TGTGCCAGCAGCCCTTTGAGGGGGGGGTCCTACGAGCAGTACTTC. This encodes CASSPLRGGSYEQYF.

This clone was recorded a few times. The genes are TRBV7-2 and TRBJ2-7; a possible D gene is TRBD2 (5 bases). Germline V CDR1 and CDR2: SGHTA, FQGNSA. The V gene lost 2 bases and the J gene lost 4 bases, with 9 bases spanning the gap. The CDR3 has 13 residues. As DNA, the CDR3 is TGTGCCAGCAGCTTATCAAGCGGATACGAGCAGTACTTC. Translating gives CASSLSSGYEQYF.

V gene TRBV5-1 combines with J gene TRBJ2-3; weak D call: TRBD2 (5 bases). CDR1 SGHRS and CDR2 YFSETQ come from the germline V gene. The V gene lost 5 bases and the J gene lost 3 bases, with 10 bases spanning the gap. The CDR3 has 13 residues. CDR3 sequence reads: CASSRGWTDTQYF. For the CDR3, the DNA is TGCGCCAGCAGTAGAGGGTGGACAGATACGCAGTATTTT.

This chain links TRBV5-1 with TRBJ2-1, with 7 bases lining up with TRBD1. This CDR3 spans 13 amino acids. The ends lost 4 bases at V and 8 bases at J; junction bases unmatched: 6. The germline V gene has CDR1 SGHRS and CDR2 YFSETQ. CDR3 nucleotides: TGCGCCAGCAGCACGGACCAGGGGGATGAGCAGTTCTTC. Translation gives CASSTDQGDEQFF.

The chain links TRBV19 to TRBJ2-1; TRBD2 matches 8 bases. J lost 0 bases, V lost 6 bases, and 10 bases had no gene match. Germline lookup yields CDR1 LNHDA and CDR2 SQIVND (reference sequence). This CDR3 is 17 amino acids long. Here the CDR3 DNA reads TGTGCCAGTAGCCTGTGGGCGGGGGGTAGCTCCTACAATGAGCAGTTCTTC. The encoded protein is CASSLWAGGSSYNEQFF.

This clone was recorded only once. The chain uses TRBV2 and TRBJ2-5; a possible D gene is TRBD1 (6 bases). Matching the DNA end better, TRBJ2-7 makes the J call doubtful. CDR3 length: 14 amino acids. Germline values: CDR1 SNHLY, CDR2 FYNNEI. The CDR3 DNA reads as TGTGCCAGTGGGGCGGGTAGGGGGTCCTACGAGCAGTACTTC. As protein: CASGAGRGSYEQYF.

The CDR3 is CASSSPKERAFF. CDR3 coding DNA: TGTGCCAGCAGTTCCCCGAAGGAGAGGGCTTTCTTT. The chain uses TRBV6-6 and TRBJ1-1; D is uncertain. V shed 4 bases and J shed 11 bases, with 14 bases lying between them. This CDR3 is built from 12 residues. Germline CDR1 is MNHNY and CDR2 is SVGAGI (reference sequence).

This clone was recorded only once. This chain connects TRBV10-1 to TRBJ2-1, with D maybe TRBD2 (6 bases). Between the trimmed V and J ends, which lost 6 bases and 0 bases, there was a span of 9 bases. Germline V gives CDR1 WNHNN, CDR2 SYGVQD (reference sequence). The CDR3 is 14 residues long. The CDR3: CASRVRGSYNEQFF. DNA of the CDR3: TGCGCCAGCAGGGTGCGGGGCTCCTACAATGAGCAGTTCTTC.

The V call is TRBV5-1, the J call TRBJ1-1; 7 bases align to TRBD1. The CDR3 contains 14 residues. Germline V gene sequence: CDR1 SGHRS, CDR2 YFSETQ. Trimming at V came to 3 bases and at J to 3 bases, leaving 5 bases not matched to a gene. The CDR3, as DNA: TGCGCCAGCAGCTCCAACAGGGGAGACACTGAAGCTTTCTTT. Its translation is CASSSNRGDTEAFF.

The J gene is TRBJ2-5, the V gene TRBV29-1, with 9 bases identical to TRBD1. The J call may be wrong; the DNA end is better matched by TRBJ2-7. CDR1 is SQVTM, CDR2 ANQGSEA, per germline. There are 14 residues in the CDR3. The CDR3 protein is CSVEKVGQGNEQYF. As DNA, the CDR3 is TGCAGCGTTGAAAAGGTGGGACAGGGAAACGAGCAGTACTTC.

This clone was observed a handful of times. The chain joins TRBV11-2 to TRBJ2-3; 9 bases map to TRBD2. CDR3 size: 18 residues. J was trimmed by 2 bases and V by 2 bases; bases with no gene match: 11. The germline V gene has CDR1 SGHAT and CDR2 FQNNGV. The CDR3 sequence: CASSLPTLAGVTTDTQYF. The DNA for the CDR3 is TGTGCCAGCAGCTTACCCACGTTAGCGGGGGTTACCACAGATACGCAGTATTTT.